This note documents a single T cell receptor beta chain sequence. The antigen it recognizes is unknown. No much larger clone exists at a distance of one base, and base qualities are not known. This sample stems from a study of cytomegalovirus exposure and HLA in healthy donors (dated by TCRdb to the late 2010s). Some background on the complete study: In an earlier analysis of 587 of the donors, less than 350 Gb of sequence data and just under 120 million unique TCR beta sequences from roughly 190 million T cells were reported. Genome-wide SNP genotypes for about 65% of the 666 donors were used in a later genetic analysis, which treated that subset as a discovery cohort. A later analysis re-examined previously published TCR beta repertoires from more than 550 donors and added high-resolution HLA genotyping to investigate patterns of TCR occurrence. Donor age, sex, ethnicity and CMV serostatus were compiled alongside the repertoire data. The study used immunosequencing to profile the T cell repertoires of about 670 subjects and linked those repertoires to cytomegalovirus serostatus. About 5 DR-DQ haplotypes were handled as single units for association and clustering, since linkage in the cohort was strong. Besides the first cohort of 500 to 700 subjects, a separate validation cohort made up of around 120 different subjects was used. HLA typing included class I and class II loci at four-digit resolution. Among 300 to 500 genotyped donors of the cohort, an average of approximately 200,000 unique TCR beta nucleotide sequences was sequenced per donor, of which about 19% were non-productive. To decide whether each TCR beta V gene segment behaved as functional or pseudogenic, an earlier analysis of 587 of the donors relied on high-throughput TCR beta sequencing. The study aimed to test whether cataloging public T cell receptors could reveal signatures of past pathogen exposure. The number of donors typed differed by locus, with roughly 629-640 for A, B, C, DRB1 and DQB1, 522 for DQA1, over 600 for DPA1, and over 400 for DPB1. To predict cytomegalovirus infection status, the study combined high-throughput TCR immunosequencing, statistical association of individual TCRs with disease status, and machine learning. Every repertoire in the discovery cohort had been generated on one and the same sequencing platform. The genetic ancestry cluster associated with self-reported Caucasian donors included roughly 84% of the 398 genotyped donors. An early release that covered 640 HLA-typed donors contained around 300 gigabases of sequencing data and about 93 million unique TCR sequences. In the later analysis, no new phenotypic data were used to find candidate immune exposures; instead, reliance was placed on TCR beta sequences and their occurrence across donors. Study-level results and caveats: According to a later analysis, parvovirus B19, influenza, CMV and Epstein-Barr virus appeared linked to several top co-occurrence clusters. Across donors, most TCR sequences were observed very rarely, whereas some public TCRs were present in many individuals. A later genetic analysis reported fewer N-insertions in productive TCRs among donors in an Asian-associated ancestry cluster than the approximately 670-donor mean. In vitro tests confirmed that a few of the cytomegalovirus-associated TCR beta chains recognize cytomegalovirus antigens. According to a later analysis, TCR association rates differed among HLA loci, with DRB1 alleles showing the most associated TCRs and HLA-C alleles showing the fewest. In this cohort, only TCR beta chains were sequenced, and detectable features were limited by the absence of alpha or paired-chain data. Most CMV-associated TCR beta chains appeared to be HLA-restricted in a later analysis, and the HLA associations seemed to be driven largely by CMV exposure. Because some donors lacked HLA typing at each locus, the association tests relied only on the typed subset. In both the original and validation cohorts, the classifier was reported to diagnose cytomegalovirus status with high specificity and sensitivity. A further reported finding was that TCR beta sequences accurately predicted the HLA-A and HLA-B alleles for most subjects in the first cohort. The authors suggested that the approach could potentially be generalized to other disease states and immunological phenotypes. An association between a missense DCLRE1C variant and V-gene and J-gene trimming of TCR beta chains was found in a later genetic analysis and replicated in an independent cohort. Specific HLA alleles were associated with 15,000 to 20,000 TCR beta sequences at a false discovery rate of 0.05 in a later analysis. Linkage disequilibrium might explain the correlated functional status among segregating V segments, but an unknown experimental factor could not be excluded. The earlier analysis of some 540 of the donors excluded around 17 rarely observed V segments, including chromosome 9 orphons, because counts were too low. In a later analysis, HLA-associated TCR beta chains showed more clonal expansion and lower generation probabilities than non-associated chains that were equally common. A group of highly shared sequence variants was considered likely to be a technical artifact of the sequencing pipeline. In an earlier analysis of 500 to 650 of the donors, most TCR beta V segments appeared in productive rearrangements about 90% or about 30% of the time, broadly matching IMGT annotations. Assigning TCR associations to individual alleles was difficult when HLA alleles, especially DR and DQ, strongly co-occurred. Sequencing depth was assumed to be roughly uniform across donors in the presence/absence analyses, though that assumption may not hold. The study listed 164 TCR beta chains as associated with cytomegalovirus. The only immune exposure information available for the cohort was CMV serostatus.

Libraries were built with the immunoSEQ multiplex PCR assay. For the multiplex PCR, a mixture combining 60 forward primers for TCR Vbeta segments and 13 reverse primers for TCR Jbeta segments was used. A multiplex PCR assay on genomic DNA amplified the CDR3 region of rearranged TCR beta genes. The Illumina HiSeq System was used to sequence the amplified TCR beta libraries as 87-base-pair reads. The original methods were these. In a later analysis, approximately 74 million unique TCR beta chains were counted across the 500 to 700 repertoires, and roughly 11 million of these chains were shared by at least two donors. A nearest-neighbor algorithm error-corrected the raw reads and collapsed the reads into unique sequences, merging closely related sequences to remove PCR and sequencing errors. V, D and J gene segments were assigned by aligning CDR3 sequences to IMGT reference sequences. For a sequence to be retained, at least a six-nucleotide match to both a V gene segment and a J gene segment was required. Rearrangements were classified as productive when the CDR3 lacked stop codons and remained in frame with V and J, and all other rearrangements were classified as non-productive. CDR3 was defined by IMGT convention, running from the second conserved V-encoded cysteine to the conserved J-encoded phenylalanine. The earlier analysis of about 500 of the donors excluded sequences that lacked an unambiguous match to a single V gene segment. In an earlier analysis of roughly 500 of the donors, V segments were called functional above 56.7% productive rearrangements and were called segregating when the between-donor standard deviation exceeded 5%. A statistical classification framework was built to diagnose cytomegalovirus status from the catalog of TCR beta chain sequences. V and J gene assignment, in a later analysis, came from comparing TCR nucleotide sequences with IMGT/GENE-DB human TR gene sequences. A later analysis assigned CDR3 sequences and most-parsimonious VDJ recombination scenarios with the TCRdist pipeline. In a later analysis, each TCR beta chain was defined by its CDR3 amino acid sequence together with its V-gene family, and reads lacking a unique V-gene family were excluded. As a way to deal with suspected cross-contamination and a sequencing artifact, a later analysis dropped 500 to 700 nucleotide sequences that were highly shared and had low generation probability. In a later analysis, a clonal expansion index was calculated for each public chain from normalized within-repertoire ranks of inferred template counts. Generation probabilities in a later analysis came from a VDJ recombination model fitted to out-of-frame rearrangements, and those results were checked against IGoR. Hypergeometric tests were used in a later analysis to score TCR-TCR, TCR-HLA and TCR-CMV co-occurrence, with a repertoire-size bias correction applied to the TCR pairs. A later analysis estimated false discovery rates by permuting HLA or CMV assignments 20 times. In a later analysis, co-occurring TCRs were grouped using DBSCAN, with TCRdist sequence similarity added in when clustering inside HLA-allele-positive subsets. Repertoires with fewer than 30,000 or more than 120,000 public chains, plus five repertoires with anomalous nucleotide sharing, were excluded from co-occurrence clustering. What TCRdb holds here is the immuneACCESS table cut down to in-frame rearrangements. Part of the clones is not present; checked against another copy, under half of the missing clones reflect an unresolved V gene, and the others are unexplained. For V, J and clone size, that table is used; D and trimming come from the DNA. The sample contains around 64,000 clones, over 75% of them found a single time. Jointly, the top ten make up about 10% of the sample.

The cohort comprised approximately 700 healthy bone marrow donors. At the time of sampling, all cohort members were nominally healthy, though unrecorded immune exposures were likely present. The donor tested CMV seronegative, placing the donor among the roughly 340 seronegative members of the cohort. A peripheral blood sample was provided by each donor, and peripheral blood mononuclear cells were used for TCR beta sequencing. Genomic DNA extraction from the blood cell samples was performed with the Qiagen DNeasy Blood Extraction Kit. The source is a female donor in good health and CMV-seronegative. Material for sequencing was PBMCs.

The sequence in DNA is TGCAGTGCGGGACTGATTGATACGCAGTATTTT. The translation is CSAGLIDTQYF. The V gene is TRBV20-1 and the J gene is TRBJ2-3, with a tentative D gene TRBD2 over 6 matching bases. There are 11 amino acids in the CDR3, from cysteine to phenylalanine inclusive. Kept here is only the CDR3 DNA, which spans 33 bases and is read in frame from base 1. V gives up 6 bases and J gives up 6 bases, and the segment between their germline ends measures 10 bases. Sequences DFQATT (CDR1) and SNEGSKA (CDR2) are obtained from the germline V gene (reference sequence).